These T cell receptor beta chains were read from a single sample in a study of blood T cells in healthy people across ages. In TCRdb, the 5' RACE reads were re-called with MiXCR into one record per CDR3 protein. The sample consists of approximately 800,000 distinct CDR3 sequences, roughly 50% of them appearing once. The sequencing sample was made of blood. All receptors come from a man aged 35 to 55 in good health. Each CDR3 is given with its conserved first and last residue. The order of the fields is D gene, clone size, V gene, J gene, CDR3 DNA, CDR3 protein. The D gene is left open where the match is weak. Where a row states a size, it is once, few, many or the class of an expanded clone; other rows omit it.

D: NA; size: NA; V: TRBV29-1; J: TRBJ2-7; DNA: TGCAGCGTTGAAGTGAGCTCCTACAATGAGCAGTACTTC; CDR3: CSVEVSSYNEQYF
D: NA; size: few; V: TRBV6-1; J: TRBJ2-5; DNA: TGTGCCAGCAGTGAACAGGGAATCCAAGAGACCCAGTACTTC; CDR3: CASSEQGIQETQYF
D: NA; size: NA; V: TRBV7-2; J: TRBJ1-1; DNA: TGTGCCAGCAGACCGCGGGGGCGCCGAGCTTTCTTT; CDR3: CASRPRGRRAFF
D: NA; size: NA; V: TRBV5-1; J: TRBJ2-7; DNA: TGCGCCAGCAGCGTGGCTGTGGGGATCTACGAGCAGTACTTC; CDR3: CASSVAVGIYEQYF
D: NA; size: few; V: TRBV9; J: TRBJ1-4; DNA: TGTGCCAGCAGCCGTATCGGTGCAACTAATGAAAAACTGTTTTTT; CDR3: CASSRIGATNEKLFF
D: NA; size: once; V: TRBV5-1; J: TRBJ2-1; DNA: TGCGCCAGCAGCTTGGCGCCTGCCGGGGTGGGTACGGTGAATGAGCAGTTCTTC; CDR3: CASSLAPAGVGTVNEQFF
D: TRBD2; size: NA; V: TRBV7-9; J: TRBJ2-2; DNA: TGTGCCAGCAGCCCAGGAGCGGGAGTAATCGGGGAGCTGTTTTTT; CDR3: CASSPGAGVIGELFF
D: TRBD1; size: NA; V: TRBV29-1; J: TRBJ1-2; DNA: TGCAGCGTCCGCTCCCCCCTGCAGGGGGCGGGCCTCTATGGCTACACCTTC; CDR3: CSVRSPLQGAGLYGYTF
D: NA; size: NA; V: TRBV5-1; J: TRBJ1-1; DNA: TGCGCCAGCAGCTTGGCTCCTTCCAGGCTCCCGAACACTGAAGCTTTCTTT; CDR3: CASSLAPSRLPNTEAFF
D: NA; size: NA; V: TRBV7-2; J: TRBJ2-5; DNA: TGTGCCAGCAGTGGGGGCGGGCCGTGGGAGACCCAGTACTTC; CDR3: CASSGGGPWETQYF
D: NA; size: NA; V: TRBV4-2; J: TRBJ2-5; DNA: TGTGCCAGCAGCCGGCAGAATCAGGCTCAAGAGACCCAGTACTTC; CDR3: CASSRQNQAQETQYF
D: TRBD1; size: NA; V: TRBV29-1; J: TRBJ2-1; DNA: TGCAGCGTTGAAGTTACAGGGGGATCCTACAATGAGCAGTTCTTC; CDR3: CSVEVTGGSYNEQFF
D: NA; size: NA; V: TRBV4-1; J: TRBJ2-4; DNA: TGCGCCAGCAGCCATGGCAAACTAGGGATAAACATTCAGTACTTC; CDR3: CASSHGKLGINIQYF
D: TRBD2; size: NA; V: TRBV27; J: TRBJ2-1; DNA: TGTGCCAGTTCTGCCGGACTAGCGGTCTACAATGAGCAGTTCTTC; CDR3: CASSAGLAVYNEQFF
D: NA; size: NA; V: TRBV7-2; J: TRBJ1-2; DNA: TGTGCCAGCAGGGTATCCAGCCCCTATGGCTACACCTTC; CDR3: CASRVSSPYGYTF
D: TRBD2; size: NA; V: TRBV12-3/TRBV12-4; J: TRBJ2-7; DNA: TGTGCCAGCAGTTTTGGGGGGGCTAGCGGGAAGGACGAGCAGTACTTC; CDR3: CASSFGGASGKDEQYF
D: NA; size: NA; V: TRBV6-5; J: TRBJ2-3; DNA: TGTACCAGCAAGGAGACAGGCACAGATACGCAGTATTTT; CDR3: CTSKETGTDTQYF
D: TRBD2; size: NA; V: TRBV4-3; J: TRBJ2-7; DNA: TGCGCCAGCAGCCAAGGCGGATGGACTAGCGGGAGAAACGAGCAGTACTTC; CDR3: CASSQGGWTSGRNEQYF
D: NA; size: NA; V: TRBV21-1; J: TRBJ2-7; DNA: TGTGCCAGGGTTCCCCTCTACGAGCAGTACTTC; CDR3: CARVPLYEQYF
D: NA; size: few; V: TRBV3-1; J: TRBJ1-2; DNA: TGTGCCAGCAGCCAAGGTCCGGACAGCGGGAGCTACACCTTC; CDR3: CASSQGPDSGSYTF
D: TRBD1; size: few; V: TRBV24-1; J: TRBJ2-5; DNA: TGTGCCACCAGTAGGGGACAGGCTGAAGAGACCCAGTACTTC; CDR3: CATSRGQAEETQYF
D: TRBD1; size: NA; V: TRBV11-2; J: TRBJ2-3; DNA: TGTGCCAGCAGCAAGGACAGGGGGCAAACAGATACGCAGTATTTT; CDR3: CASSKDRGQTDTQYF
D: TRBD1; size: NA; V: TRBV11-2; J: TRBJ2-3; DNA: TGTGCCAGCAGCTTGGACAGGGGGAAGACAGATACGCAGTATTTT; CDR3: CASSLDRGKTDTQYF
D: TRBD2; size: NA; V: TRBV13; J: TRBJ2-2; DNA: TGTGCCAGCAGCTTAGGACTAGCGGGAGCGGCCGGGGAGCTGTTTTTT; CDR3: CASSLGLAGAAGELFF
D: TRBD2; size: NA; V: TRBV7-2; J: TRBJ2-3; DNA: TGTGCCAGCAGCTCAAGGCGGGGGAGCACAGATACGCAGTATTTT; CDR3: CASSSRRGSTDTQYF
D: NA; size: many; V: TRBV5-1; J: TRBJ2-3; DNA: TGTGCCAGCAGCCCCGGACAGCCCACAGATACGCAGTATTTT; CDR3: CASSPGQPTDTQYF
D: NA; size: few; V: TRBV5-1; J: TRBJ1-4; DNA: TGCGCCAGCAGCTTGGCCCTGGACAGAGTAACAACTAATGAAAAACTGTTTTTT; CDR3: CASSLALDRVTTNEKLFF
D: NA; size: few; V: TRBV29-1; J: TRBJ2-7; DNA: TGCAGCGTTCGGCGGGCGGAAACCTACGAGCAGTACTTC; CDR3: CSVRRAETYEQYF
D: NA; size: NA; V: TRBV9; J: TRBJ1-6; DNA: TGTGCCAGCAGTTACCGGGACACTGATAATTCACCCCTCCACTTT; CDR3: CASSYRDTDNSPLHF
D: NA; size: NA; V: TRBV29-1; J: TRBJ1-2; DNA: TGCAGCGCCGAGAGGGGGTATGGCTACACCTTC; CDR3: CSAERGYGYTF
D: TRBD2; size: NA; V: TRBV27; J: TRBJ2-7; DNA: TGTGCCAGCAGTTTTCCTGCGGGAGATCACTACGAGCAGTACTTC; CDR3: CASSFPAGDHYEQYF
D: NA; size: few; V: TRBV7-2; J: TRBJ1-2; DNA: TGTGCCAGCAGCTTAGCCAGCACAAGGGGGGCTAGGGTCTACACCTTC; CDR3: CASSLASTRGARVYTF
D: NA; size: NA; V: TRBV9; J: TRBJ2-5; DNA: TGTGCCAGCAGCGTTTCCCCACTTGATAACCAAGAGACCCAGTACTTC; CDR3: CASSVSPLDNQETQYF
D: TRBD1; size: NA; V: TRBV15; J: TRBJ2-4; DNA: TGTGCCACCAGCAGAGAACGGACAGGACAGTACTTC; CDR3: CATSRERTGQYF
D: NA; size: NA; V: TRBV4-2; J: TRBJ2-1; DNA: TGTGCCAGCAGCCAAGACAGGAACCAAGAGACCCAGTTCTTC; CDR3: CASSQDRNQETQFF
D: TRBD2; size: NA; V: TRBV7-9; J: TRBJ2-3; DNA: TGTGCCAGCAGCTTAGGACTAGCGGGGGACATGGATACGCAGTATTTT; CDR3: CASSLGLAGDMDTQYF
D: NA; size: NA; V: TRBV6-1; J: TRBJ1-5; DNA: TGTGCCAGCAGCAAGATCGCGACAGGAGCTGGCTCCAATCAGCCCCAGCATTTT; CDR3: CASSKIATGAGSNQPQHF
D: NA; size: NA; V: TRBV15; J: TRBJ2-1; DNA: TGTGCCACCAGCAGAGTTGGGGGTACGTACAATGAGCAGTTCTTC; CDR3: CATSRVGGTYNEQFF
D: TRBD1; size: NA; V: TRBV6-2/TRBV6-3; J: TRBJ1-5; DNA: TGTGCCAGCAGCCCGCCCGGGGGACAGGGGGCTCTCGGGGTCAATCAGCCCCAGCATTTT; CDR3: CASSPPGGQGALGVNQPQHF
D: NA; size: NA; V: TRBV7-2; J: TRBJ2-3; DNA: TGTGCCAGCAGCGTAAATCAGGGAATAGATACGCAGTATTTT; CDR3: CASSVNQGIDTQYF
D: NA; size: NA; V: TRBV11-2; J: TRBJ2-5; DNA: TGTGCCAGCAGCTTAAGCCCACGTGGCAGTCGGGAGACCCAGTACTTC; CDR3: CASSLSPRGSRETQYF
D: TRBD2; size: NA; V: TRBV6-5; J: TRBJ2-5; DNA: TGTGCCACAGGGACTAGCGGGAAGAATGAGCAGTACTTC; CDR3: CATGTSGKNEQYF
D: NA; size: few; V: TRBV10-3; J: TRBJ1-2; DNA: TGTGCCATCAGTGAAGCGGGGGAGCCCACCTATGGCTACACCTTC; CDR3: CAISEAGEPTYGYTF
D: TRBD1; size: NA; V: TRBV6-5; J: TRBJ2-1; DNA: TGTGCCAGCAGCTGGACAGGGCCCGATGAGCAGTTCTTC; CDR3: CASSWTGPDEQFF
D: TRBD2; size: NA; V: TRBV10-3; J: TRBJ2-1; DNA: TGTGCCAAGGTAGCGGGAGAGCTGTTCTTC; CDR3: CAKVAGELFF
D: NA; size: once; V: TRBV4-1; J: TRBJ2-5; DNA: TGCGCCAGCAGCCGACCCAACCAAGGGGGGACCCAGTACTTC; CDR3: CASSRPNQGGTQYF
D: TRBD1; size: NA; V: TRBV7-2; J: TRBJ2-6; DNA: TGTGCCAGCAGCTTACGGACAGGCAGACAATCTGGGGCCAACGTCCTGACTTTC; CDR3: CASSLRTGRQSGANVLTF